The following is a T cell receptor (beta chain) sequence with its context. The source of the sample is a study of blood T cell repertoires in COVID-19. Study-level information: Nucleic acid was either cDNA or gDNA, and it came from T cells, B-cell-depleted T cells, or PBMCs.

The V end lost 3 bases, the J end lost 3 bases, and 11 bases lay between the germline ends. CDR3 length: 14 residues. The germline V gene encodes CDR1 KGHSH and CDR2 LQKENI. Only in-frame clones appear in the TCRdb table, and some are missing; sequencing was by immunoSEQ multiplex PCR. The sample carries about 200,000 clones, 82% recorded once. This sequence joins TRBV18 and TRBJ1-2, with a tentative D call TRBD1 (5 bases). Sequencing was done on a sample of peripheral blood. This TCR came from a human donor with acute or convalescent COVID-19. The donor label of this sample is uncertain. The DNA for the CDR3 is TGTGCCAGCTCACCGGGCAGGGTTGACTATGGCTACACCTTC. Its protein is CASSPGRVDYGYTF.